The 15 T cell receptor beta chains in this list originate from one sample, sequenced in a study of T cell repertoires in cytomegalovirus infection (dated 2019 in TCRdb). The sequencer was an Illumina HiSeq 1500. TCRdb redid the processing of the public reads, applying fastp at Q25 and MiXCR, and retained in-frame beta chains. Each entry is one CDR3 protein sequence, shown with its most common DNA and genes. In all, the sample holds over 450,000 distinct CDR3 sequences, and roughly 10% of those were seen once. Of the sample, roughly a tenth falls within the top ten clones. Sequencing was done on a sample of PBMCs. The receptors were gathered from a human donor in good health (CMV status not recorded). Some clones in this sample may be carry-over from other donors' samples.

The V gene is TRBV28, the J gene TRBJ1-3; a possible D gene is TRBD1 (6 bases). Trimming removed 7 bases at V and 4 bases at J, with 29 bases between. This CDR3 comprises 19 residues. Looked up from germline, CDR1 is MDHEN and CDR2 is SYDVKM. The CDR3 spells CASTFFRDKFLLGGNTIYF. The CDR3 nucleotides are TGTGCCAGCACTTTTTTCCGGGACAAATTTTTACTAGGGGGAAACACCATATATTTT.

The rearrangement links TRBV29-1 to TRBJ1-2; D unresolved. The CDR3 is 13 residues long. Trimming shortened V by 3 bases and J by 1 base, and 9 bases separated the two germline ends. In germline, CDR1 is SQVTM, CDR2 ANQGSEA. Here the CDR3 DNA reads TGCAGCGTTGAGGGCACCTTTAACTATGGCTACACCTTC. Residues: CSVEGTFNYGYTF.

This clonotype was detected ten times or more. J is TRBJ1-5 and V is TRBV3-1; D possibly corresponds to TRBD1 (5 bases). V lost 4 bases to trimming and J lost 7 bases, with 23 bases between them. Germline CDR1 and CDR2: LGHDT and YNNKEL (reference sequence). CDR3 length: 17 amino acids. This CDR3 reads CASSPSHPTAFVQPQHF. CDR3 DNA sequence: TGTGCCAGCAGCCCCTCCCATCCGACAGCCTTTGTACAGCCCCAGCATTTT.

On this clonotype: Germline is not matched at one junction end, which may reflect a read error. The chain links TRBV12-3 or TRBV12-4 to TRBJ1-2; D not resolved. This CDR3 contains 11 residues. CDR3 in amino acids: CANSFWEVYTF. For the CDR3, the DNA is TGTGCCAACAGTTTTTGGGAAGTCTACACCTTC.

This clonotype was observed a few times. V is TRBV9 and J is TRBJ2-4; D could derive from TRBD1 or TRBD2 (6 bases each). Germline CDR1 is SGDLS and CDR2 is YYNGEE. Trimming cost V 3 bases and J 7 bases, with 26 bases left between them. The CDR3 spans 18 residues. For the CDR3, the DNA is TGTGCCAGCAGCGCGTCGACAGGAGGGGCAACCTCGGGGAACATTCAGTACTTC. Translating gives CASSASTGGATSGNIQYF. Full variable domain (rest looked up from reference TRBV9 and TRBJ2-4): DSGVTQTPKHLITATGQRVTLRCSPRSGDLSVYWYQQSLDQGLQFLIQYYNGEERAKGNILERFSAQQFPDLHSELNLSSLELGDSALYFCASSASTGGATSGNIQYFGAGTRLSVL.

This clonotype was counted a few times. V usage is TRBV27 and J usage is TRBJ2-7; TRBD1 might be the D (5 bases). The germline V gene encodes CDR1 MNHEY and CDR2 SMNVEV (reference sequence). This CDR3 region has 12 residues. V was pared by 8 bases and J by 7 bases, with 15 bases between. The CDR3 loop reads CASQGQREEQYF. The CDR3 DNA reads TGTGCCAGCCAAGGACAAAGGGAAGAGCAGTACTTC.

Notes on this clonotype: A much larger clone differs by one base, so this may be a read error. This chain uses TRBV4-2 with TRBJ2-7; a possible D gene is TRBD1 (6 bases). Per the germline V gene, CDR1 is LGHNA and CDR2 is YNFKEQ. CDR3 length equals 17 residues. The V end was cut by 0 bases, the J end by 6 bases, with 21 bases between. Here the CDR3 DNA reads TGTGCCAGCAGCCAAGAGGTTGGGAACAGGGAGACCTGCGAGCAGTACTTC. Protein product: CASSQEVGNRETCEQYF.

This clonotype was recorded only once. The gene calls are TRBV4-2 and TRBJ2-1; 11 bases agree with TRBD2. This CDR3 region has 15 residues. Germline V lookup: CDR1 LGHNA, CDR2 YNFKEQ. With 6 bases clipped from V and 10 bases from J, the junction kept 11 bases outside the gene matches. The CDR3 spells CASSYSGRGEKEQFF. CDR3 nucleotides: TGTGCCAGCAGTTATAGCGGGAGGGGTGAAAAAGAGCAGTTCTTC.

This clonotype was seen repeatedly, ten times or more. The chain carries TRBV6-5 and TRBJ2-2; D assignment may be TRBD1 or TRBD2 (5 bases each). Germline V gene data show CDR1 as MNHEY and CDR2 as SVGAGI. The CDR3 extends over 16 amino acids. V lost 4 bases, J lost 3 bases, and 15 bases lay in between. The CDR3: CASSSPRGPYTGELFF. For the CDR3, the DNA is TGTGCCAGCAGTTCCCCCCGGGGCCCTTACACCGGGGAGCTGTTTTTT.

V gene TRBV7-9 combines with J gene TRBJ1-4; D is uncertain. Germline V lookup: CDR1 SEHNR, CDR2 FQNEAQ (reference sequence). V was pared by 2 bases and J by 8 bases, with 6 bases between. The length of the CDR3 is 12 residues. The CDR3 DNA sequence: TGTGCCAGCAGCTTAAACCGCGAAAAACTGTTTTTT. Translated: CASSLNREKLFF.

This clonotype was observed a handful of times. V and J are TRBV7-9 and TRBJ2-6; D is ambiguous. CDR3 size: 12 residues. Germline lookup yields CDR1 SEHNR and CDR2 FQNEAQ (reference sequence). V lost 5 bases to trimming and J lost 13 bases, with 12 bases between them. CDR3 residues: CASSPTSTVLTF. As DNA, the CDR3 is TGTGCCAGCAGCCCGACCTCGACAGTCCTGACTTTC.

This clonotype has at least ten counts. The rearrangement joins TRBV10-3 to TRBJ1-2; D uncertain. CDR1 is ENHRY, CDR2 SYGVKD, per germline. This CDR3 spans 11 amino acids. V gave up 5 bases and J gave up 9 bases, with 10 bases separating them. Here the CDR3 reads CAISLYDSYTF. The CDR3 DNA reads as TGTGCCATCAGTCTTTATGATAGCTACACCTTC.

This clonotype occurred many times. V usage is TRBV7-9 and J usage is TRBJ1-2, with D uncertain. Germline CDR1 SEHNR, CDR2 FQNEAQ (reference sequence). V lost 7 bases, J lost 1 base, and 19 bases lay in between. The CDR3 totals 16 residues. The chain's CDR3 is CASTPKNQDYNYGYTF. CDR3 coding DNA: TGTGCCAGCACCCCGAAGAATCAGGATTATAACTATGGCTACACCTTC.

The chain couples TRBV6-6 to TRBJ2-7, with a weak D call TRBD2 (6 bases). V lost 2 bases to trimming and J lost 3 bases, with 20 bases between them. The CDR3 runs to 17 residues. CDR1 is MNHNY and CDR2 is SVGAGI in the germline V gene (reference sequence). The CDR3 here is CASSYGVSWEDHYEQYF. CDR3 DNA sequence: TGTGCCAGCAGTTACGGTGTGTCCTGGGAGGACCACTACGAGCAGTACTTC.

The V gene is TRBV20-1, the J gene TRBJ1-1; the D is unclear. The CDR3 has 12 residues. The V end was cut by 0 bases, the J end by 8 bases, with 10 bases between. Germline CDR1 reads DFQATT; CDR2 reads SNEGSKA (reference sequence). The CDR3 is CSARDPPVEAFF. In nucleotides, the CDR3 is TGCAGTGCTAGAGACCCGCCCGTAGAAGCTTTCTTT.